A single sample gave rise to the 28 T cell receptor beta chains below, sequenced in a study of OX40 agonist ivuxolimab in advanced cancers. Sequencing was performed with immunoSEQ multiplex PCR; in TCRdb, only in-frame clones are kept and a portion is missing. The sample lists more than 45,000 clones; approximately 85% were seen once. This specimen was CD4+ or CD8+ T cells sorted from blood, taken in a trial of the OX40 agonist ivuxolimab. Receptors originate from an adult with an advanced solid tumor such as melanoma, head and neck, liver or kidney cancer.

In its sample, this clone was seen once. Different DNA sequences within this sample yield the same CDR3. J is TRBJ1-6 and V is TRBV19, with D maybe TRBD1 (5 bases). The CDR3 extends over 15 amino acids. CDR1 and CDR2 (germline): LNHDA, SQIVND (reference sequence). V lost 8 bases, J lost 10 bases, and 21 bases lay in between. Here the CDR3 reads CASESQTSGKSPLHF. CDR3 bases: TGTGCCAGTGAGAGTCAAACTTCAGGGAAATCACCCCTCCACTTT.

This rearrangement joins TRBV14 to TRBJ1-1; no reliable D call. V lost 1 base, J lost 11 bases, and 20 bases lay in between. Germline V lookup: CDR1 SGHDN, CDR2 FVKESK. The CDR3 is 15 residues long. In DNA form, the CDR3 reads TGTGCCAGCAGCCAAGCAGCCCCTACCGCCGGAGGGGCTTTCTTT. It yields the protein CASSQAAPTAGGAFF.

The rearrangement joins TRBV4-3 to TRBJ1-3; tentative D call: TRBD1 (6 bases). V lost 0 bases to trimming and J lost 0 bases, with 12 bases between them. Germline CDR1 LGHNA, CDR2 YSLEER. The CDR3 length is 17 residues. The CDR3 loop reads CASSQEAGGPSGNTIYF. The CDR3 nucleotides read TGCGCCAGCAGCCAAGAGGCGGGGGGCCCCTCTGGAAACACCATATATTTT.

V is TRBV28 and J is TRBJ1-1; D gene unclear. Germline V gene lookup returns CDR1 MDHEN and CDR2 SYDVKM. This CDR3 spans 14 amino acids. V lost 2 bases, J lost 0 bases, and 7 bases lay in between. CDR3 protein: CASSLTSVNTEAFF. The CDR3 nucleotides read TGTGCCAGCAGTTTAACGTCAGTGAACACTGAAGCTTTCTTT.

This clone appeared a few times. The rearrangement links TRBV28 to TRBJ1-1; D is unresolved. V dropped 4 bases and J dropped 4 bases, with 10 bases sitting between them. Germline V gives CDR1 MDHEN, CDR2 SYDVKM. The CDR3 sequence is 13 residues long. DNA of the CDR3: TGTGCCAGCAGTTGGGTCCACGGCACTGAAGCTTTCTTT. Amino acids: CASSWVHGTEAFF.

The chain uses TRBV4-2 and TRBJ2-2; D unresolved. Trimming took off 0 bases at V and 1 base at J, with 12 bases between the two ends. CDR1 and CDR2 from the germline V gene are LGHNA and YNFKEQ. This CDR3 has 17 residues. The CDR3 DNA sequence: TGTGCCAGCAGCCAAGATTGGGCACAGTTGAACACCGGGGAGCTGTTTTTT. It codes for CASSQDWAQLNTGELFF.

The V and J genes are TRBV2 and TRBJ2-5, with 12 bases identical to TRBD2. The V and J ends lost 5 bases and 7 bases, in that order; junction bases with no gene match: 8. CDR3 size: 15 residues. Germline V gives CDR1 SNHLY, CDR2 FYNNEI. The CDR3 loop reads CASSLTSGGVMTQYF. In nucleotides, the CDR3 is TGTGCCAGCAGTTTGACTAGCGGGGGCGTCATGACCCAGTACTTC. The entire variable domain, with the rest obtained from reference TRBV2 and TRBJ2-5, is as follows: EPEVTQTPSHQVTQMGQEVILRCVPISNHLYFYWYRQILGQKVEFLVSFYNNEISEKSEIFDDQFSVERPDGSNFTLKIRSTKLEDSAMYFCASSLTSGGVMTQYFGPGTRLLVL.

The J gene is TRBJ2-7, the V gene TRBV27; weak D call: TRBD1 (5 bases). The CDR3 extends over 16 amino acids. Germline V gene sequence: CDR1 MNHEY, CDR2 SMNVEV (reference sequence). V shed 6 bases and J shed 0 bases, with 18 bases lying between them. CDR3 nucleotides: TGTGCCAGCAGGGTCCAGACAGCCTCAAGCTCCTACGAGCAGTACTTC. Its translation: CASRVQTASSSYEQYF.

This chain links TRBV5-4 with TRBJ2-3, with unresolved D. The CDR3 loop spans 16 amino acids. Germline V CDR1 and CDR2: SGHNT, YYREEE (reference sequence). Trimming cost V 1 base and J 9 bases, with 21 bases left between them. CDR3 nucleotides: TGTGCCAGCAGCTTGACTACTGCGGCAGCAGATTTAACGCAGTATTTT. Protein: CASSLTTAAADLTQYF.

The V gene is TRBV30, the J gene TRBJ1-1; D unresolved. The V gene lost 1 base and the J gene lost 4 bases, with 16 bases spanning the gap. CDR1 is GTSNPN and CDR2 is SVGIG in the germline V gene (reference sequence). The CDR3 consists of 15 residues. In DNA, the CDR3 is TGTGCCTGGAGTGCGTGGAGCGGAACGGGCACTGAAGCTTTCTTT. Translated, it gives CAWSAWSGTGTEAFF.

The chain is built from TRBV18 and TRBJ2-2; TRBD1 agrees at 7 bases. V was clipped by 2 bases and J by 8 bases; unmatched bases: 8. CDR3 length: 15 amino acids. The V gene's germline CDR1 is KGHSH and CDR2 LQKENI. The DNA of the CDR3 is TGTGCCAGCTCACCAGAGGGGGCCACCTTTGGGGAGCTGTTTTTT. This translates into CASSPEGATFGELFF.

The chain couples TRBV4-3 to TRBJ2-7; 7 nucleotides agree with TRBD2. Per germline, CDR1 LGHNA and CDR2 YSLEER. The V segment lost 0 bases and the J segment 1 base; nucleotides outside the gene matches: 3. This CDR3 contains 15 residues. CDR3 sequence reads: CASSQDGGGSYEQYF. In DNA form, the CDR3 reads TGCGCCAGCAGCCAAGATGGGGGGGGTTCCTACGAGCAGTACTTC.

This chain links TRBV19 with TRBJ2-5, with 8 nucleotides matching TRBD1. Per the germline V gene, CDR1 is LNHDA and CDR2 is SQIVND (reference sequence). CDR3 length: 13 residues. V lost 8 bases, J lost 4 bases, and 6 bases stayed unmatched. The CDR3 is CASGGDRGETQYF. In nucleotides, the CDR3 is TGTGCCAGTGGGGGTGACAGGGGAGAGACCCAGTACTTC.

The V gene is TRBV5-1, the J gene TRBJ2-3, with TRBD1 identical over 9 bases. There are 15 residues in the CDR3. From germline, CDR1 is SGHRS and CDR2 YFSETQ. After removal of 6 bases from V and 2 bases from J, the junction contained 7 bases not matched to a gene. The CDR3 coding sequence is TGCGCCAGCAAGCAGGGACAGGGAAACACAGATACGCAGTATTTT. Translation gives CASKQGQGNTDTQYF.

The J gene is TRBJ1-1, the V gene TRBV5-6, with D uncertain. CDR1 and CDR2 (germline): SGHDT, YYEEEE. This CDR3 spans 15 amino acids. Trimming removed 0 bases at V and 0 bases at J, with 9 bases between. The CDR3: CASSLAAPMNTEAFF. Here the CDR3 DNA reads TGTGCCAGCAGCTTGGCCGCTCCGATGAACACTGAAGCTTTCTTT.

This chain uses TRBV5-1 with TRBJ2-2; 9 bases align to TRBD1. Germline V gives CDR1 SGHRS, CDR2 YFSETQ. The CDR3 totals 16 residues. The J segment lost 5 bases and the V segment lost 3 bases, leaving 8 bases of the junction unmatched. The CDR3 bases are TGCGCCAGCAGCTCCCGGACAGGGGAGTCGACCGGGGAGCTGTTTTTT. Translating gives CASSSRTGESTGELFF.

The chain recombines TRBV6-5 with TRBJ1-2; 7 nucleotides match TRBD1. The CDR3 covers 12 residues. The germline gives CDR1 MNHEY, CDR2 SVGAGI. The trim removed 7 bases at V and 7 bases at J, leaving 6 bases unmatched. The CDR3 DNA is TGTGCCAGCAAAACAGGGGAGGGTGGCTACACCTTC. This codes for CASKTGEGGYTF.

The chain couples TRBV6-5 to TRBJ2-3; TRBD1 matches 10 bases. The CDR3 extends over 15 amino acids. With 5 bases clipped from V and 4 bases from J, the junction kept 6 bases outside the gene matches. Looked up from germline, CDR1 is MNHEY and CDR2 is SVGAGI. As DNA, the CDR3 is TGTGCCAGCAGTCCCGGACAGGGGGGCCCAGATACGCAGTATTTT. This encodes CASSPGQGGPDTQYF.

The CDR3 is CASSPRGQTDTQYF. The CDR3 DNA is TGTGCCAGCAGCCCTAGAGGGCAGACAGATACGCAGTATTTT. The V and J genes are TRBV11-3 and TRBJ2-3, with a tentative D call TRBD2 (5 bases). This CDR3 spans 14 amino acids. Germline CDR1 SGHNT, CDR2 YENEEA. Trimming stripped 5 bases from V and 3 bases from J, with 12 bases between.

The V gene is TRBV5-8, the J gene TRBJ1-2; perhaps TRBD1 as D (5 bases). The CDR3 runs 15 residues. Germline CDR1 and CDR2: SGHTS and YDEGEE. The ends were cut back, 3 bases at V and 5 bases at J, with 17 bases in the middle. The chain's CDR3 is CASSSGRLTGYGYTF. The CDR3 DNA reads as TGTGCCAGCAGCTCGGGACGGCTGACGGGTTATGGCTACACCTTC.

This chain uses TRBV6-1 with TRBJ2-3; a weak D match, TRBD2 (7 bases). The length of the CDR3 is 17 residues. Germline V gene data show CDR1 as MNHNS and CDR2 as SASEGT. Trimming stripped 3 bases from V and 4 bases from J, with 20 bases between. The CDR3 loop is CASSDRTTRGGADTQYF. The CDR3 DNA is TGTGCCAGCAGTGATCGGACTACTAGGGGGGGGGCAGATACGCAGTATTTT.

This chain joins TRBV11-2 and TRBJ2-3; 9 bases are shared with TRBD2. CDR1 and CDR2 from the germline V gene are SGHAT and FQNNGV. This CDR3 contains 16 residues. The J segment lost 1 base and the V segment lost 1 base, leaving 3 bases of the junction unmatched. CDR3: CASSLALAGRTDTQYF. CDR3 nucleotides: TGTGCCAGCAGCTTAGCTCTAGCGGGGCGCACAGATACGCAGTATTTT.

The V gene is TRBV21-1, the J gene TRBJ1-1; TRBD1, the table's D call, was not compared with the DNA. TRBV21-1 is a recognized pseudogene. The CDR3 is 13 amino acids. DNA for the CDR3: TGTGCCAGCAGCCTGATCACAGGGGCTGAAGCTTTCTTT. This encodes CASSLITGAEAFF.

The chain joins TRBV6-5 to TRBJ2-7, with TRBD1 matching over 9 bases. The length of the CDR3 is 14 residues. The V segment lost 8 bases and the J segment 5 bases; nucleotides outside the gene matches: 10. Germline lookup yields CDR1 MNHEY and CDR2 SVGAGI. CDR3 protein: CASSMGQGFNEQYF. DNA of the CDR3: TGTGCCAGCTCAATGGGACAGGGATTTAACGAGCAGTACTTC.

V gene TRBV7-2 combines with J gene TRBJ1-5, with 9 bases that match TRBD1. The junction had 5 bases not matched to a gene; V was cut back by 3 bases and J by 5 bases. From germline, CDR1 is SGHTA and CDR2 FQGNSA. The CDR3 runs to 15 residues. CDR3 sequence reads: CASSLDRGSYQPQHF. Written as DNA, the CDR3 is TGTGCCAGCAGCTTGGACAGGGGTTCTTATCAGCCCCAGCATTTT.

The DNA of the CDR3 is TGCGCCAGCAGCCAAGACCAAGGACTAGGGGGGGGAAGGACCCAGTACTTC. It codes for CASSQDQGLGGGRTQYF. The chain recombines TRBV4-1 with TRBJ2-5; weak D call: TRBD2 (7 bases). Trimming stripped 0 bases from V and 7 bases from J, with 21 bases between. This CDR3 region has 17 residues. In germline, CDR1 is MGHRA, CDR2 YSYEKL.

V and J are TRBV21-1 and TRBJ1-5; TRBD1, the table's D call, was not compared with the DNA. TRBV21-1 is listed as a pseudogene. The CDR3 length is 16 residues. CDR3 DNA sequence: TGTGCCAGCACCGGGACAGGGAAGGGGGCCAATCAGCCCCAGCATTTT. Encoded protein: CASTGTGKGANQPQHF.

The chain links TRBV6-6 to TRBJ1-5; no clear D. The germline V gene has CDR1 MNHNY and CDR2 SVGAGI (reference sequence). V lost 2 bases and J 3 bases, leaving 5 bases between the germline ends. The CDR3 length is 13 residues. The CDR3 region is CASSYSSNQPQHF. The CDR3 DNA is TGTGCCAGCAGTTACAGCTCCAATCAGCCCCAGCATTTT.